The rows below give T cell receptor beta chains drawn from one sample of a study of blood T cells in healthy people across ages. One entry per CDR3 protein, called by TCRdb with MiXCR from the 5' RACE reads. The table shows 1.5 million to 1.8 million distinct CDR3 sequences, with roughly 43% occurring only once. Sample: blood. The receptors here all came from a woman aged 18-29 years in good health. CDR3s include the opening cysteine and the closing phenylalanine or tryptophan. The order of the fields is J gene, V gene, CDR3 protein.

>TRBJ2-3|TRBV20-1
CSANRLRSGTADTQYF
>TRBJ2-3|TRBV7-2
CASSLVRDGLTDTQYF
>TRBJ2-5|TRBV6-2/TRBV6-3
CASSSAGPSAYQETQYF
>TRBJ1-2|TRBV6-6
CASEAGRFGYTF
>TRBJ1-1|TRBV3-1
CASSHREGGVEAFF
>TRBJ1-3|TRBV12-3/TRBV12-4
CASTRGWENTIYF
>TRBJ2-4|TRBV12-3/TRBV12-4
CASSSSARGSIRNIQYF
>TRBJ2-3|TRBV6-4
CASSDSLAGSTDTQYF
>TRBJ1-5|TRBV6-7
CASSYRGQGACSSNQPQHF
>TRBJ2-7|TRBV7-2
CASSLLQGIYEQYF
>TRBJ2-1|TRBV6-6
CASSYKSGGGYNEQFF
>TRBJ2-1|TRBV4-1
CASSSVSAAPYNEQFF
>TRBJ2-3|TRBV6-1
CAGSVTWGGISADTQYF
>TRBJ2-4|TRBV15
CATSGVGGTKNIQYF
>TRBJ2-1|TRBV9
CASSANRIPSYSEQFF
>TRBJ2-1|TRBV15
CATSSGREFNEQFF
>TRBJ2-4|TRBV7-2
CASSSGQELAKNIQYF
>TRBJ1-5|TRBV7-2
CASSLLTGNQPQHF
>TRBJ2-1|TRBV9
CASSVSGRANEQFF
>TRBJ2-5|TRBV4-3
CASSPMGGPSLTETQYF
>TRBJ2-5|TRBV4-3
CASSQDRQGAWETQYF
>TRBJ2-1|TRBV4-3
CASSQGSQIYNEQFF
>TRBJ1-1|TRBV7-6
CASSLSRGTNTEAFF
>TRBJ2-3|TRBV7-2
CASSRRGRAMTDTQYF
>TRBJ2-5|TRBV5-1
CASSLTSGTYNEQYF
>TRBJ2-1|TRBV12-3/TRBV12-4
CANQKAGEQFF
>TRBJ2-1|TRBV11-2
CASSLTPGNEQFF
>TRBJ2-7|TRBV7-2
CASSSRQYYEQYF
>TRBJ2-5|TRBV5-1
CASSSKMSETQYF
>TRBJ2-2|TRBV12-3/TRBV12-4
CASRQGSNTGELFF
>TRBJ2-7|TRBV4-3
CASGQRRGAYEQYF
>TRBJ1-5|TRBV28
CATVHHGSNQPQHF
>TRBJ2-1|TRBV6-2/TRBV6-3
CASSYPRTGFNNEQFF
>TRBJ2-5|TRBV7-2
CASSRGYQETQYF
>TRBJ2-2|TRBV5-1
CASSLAGTNTGELFF
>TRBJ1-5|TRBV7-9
CASSLADRANKPQHF
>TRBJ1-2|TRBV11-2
CASSRTWSGYTF
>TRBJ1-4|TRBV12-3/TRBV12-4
CASKEGEAEKLFF
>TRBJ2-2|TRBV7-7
CASSPLGTHNTGELFF
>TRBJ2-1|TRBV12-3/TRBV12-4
CVSSLRTGGLAVDGQFF
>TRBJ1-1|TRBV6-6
CASSYNPGGGNTEAFF
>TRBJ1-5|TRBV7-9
CASSLGDEPQHF
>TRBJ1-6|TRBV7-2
CASSGTRSWDSPLHF
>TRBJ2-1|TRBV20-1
CSARDLLAGSYNEQFF
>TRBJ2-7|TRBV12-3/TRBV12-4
CASSLDRRSNEQYF
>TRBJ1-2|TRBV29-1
CSVDVYGGRKGYTF
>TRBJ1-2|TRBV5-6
CASSRTGQGVIYGYTF
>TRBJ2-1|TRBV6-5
CAATPAGVDEQFF
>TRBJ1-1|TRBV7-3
CASSSAGAEAFF
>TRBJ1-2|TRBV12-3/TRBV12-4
CASSFRPAPINYGHTF
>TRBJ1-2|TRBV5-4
CASQGQGDGYTF
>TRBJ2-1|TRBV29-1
CSVGLAGALWPYNEQFF
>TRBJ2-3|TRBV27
CASSFKTGGVSDTQYF
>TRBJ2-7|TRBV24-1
CATSDFQGTGKYEQYF
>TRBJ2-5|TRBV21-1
CASHVWAEGESSYEQYF
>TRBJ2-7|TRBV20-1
CSAREREQYF
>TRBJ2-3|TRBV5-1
CASSIGLAPTDTQYF
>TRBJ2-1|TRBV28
CASRAGSSSYNEQFF
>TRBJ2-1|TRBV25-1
CASLSGGGGYEQFF